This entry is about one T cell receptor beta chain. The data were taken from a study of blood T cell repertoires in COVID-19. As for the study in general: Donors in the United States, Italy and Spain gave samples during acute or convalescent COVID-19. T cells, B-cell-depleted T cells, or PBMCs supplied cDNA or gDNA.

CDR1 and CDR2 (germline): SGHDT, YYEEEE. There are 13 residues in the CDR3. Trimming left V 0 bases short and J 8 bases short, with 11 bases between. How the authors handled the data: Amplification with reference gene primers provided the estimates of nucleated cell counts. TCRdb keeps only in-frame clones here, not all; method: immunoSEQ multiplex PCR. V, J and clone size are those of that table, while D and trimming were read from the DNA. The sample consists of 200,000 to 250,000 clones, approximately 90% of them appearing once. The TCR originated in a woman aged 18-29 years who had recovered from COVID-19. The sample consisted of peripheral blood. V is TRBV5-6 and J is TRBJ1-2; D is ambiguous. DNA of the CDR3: TGTGCCAGCAGCTTGGTGCCCTCAGTCGGCTACACCTTC. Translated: CASSLVPSVGYTF.